The 22 T cell receptor beta chains reported below all come from one sample, sequenced in a study of T cells in Graves' hyperthyroidism and ophthalmopathy. Using RNA transcripts as the source, TCR beta CDR3 regions were amplified. A set of HTBI primers served as the primers for a first-round RT-PCR of the TCR CDR3. TCRdb recomputed calls from the multiplex PCR reads with MiXCR, one row per CDR3 protein. The sample includes 450,000 to 650,000 distinct CDR3 sequences, 20% to 25% of them seen just once. Sequencing was performed on blood. Every receptor here comes from a man in his late teens or twenties with Graves' hyperthyroidism.

This clonotype was counted many times. The J gene is TRBJ1-5, the V gene TRBV12-3 or TRBV12-4; D perhaps matches TRBD1 (6 bases). Trimming pared 4 bases from V and 2 bases from J, leaving 9 bases between. The CDR3 totals 14 residues. The CDR3 nucleotides are TGTGCCAGCAGTTCAGGGGCTGGCAATCAGCCCCAGCATTTT. It yields the protein CASSSGAGNQPQHF.

On this clonotype itself: A much larger clonotype is one base distant, so this may be a read error. The chain combines TRBV6-2 or TRBV6-3 with TRBJ2-7; 9 nucleotides align to TRBD2. V shed 6 bases, J shed 3 bases, and the junction held 3 bases outside the gene matches. CDR3 length: 13 residues. Germline-derived CDR1 and CDR2 are MNHEY and SVGEGT. The CDR3 is CASSWTSVYEQYF. CDR3 coding DNA: TGTGCCAGCAGCTGGACTAGCGTCTACGAGCAGTACTTC.

In this sample, this clonotype turned up many times. This chain links TRBV12-3 or TRBV12-4 with TRBJ2-2; 7 bases agree with TRBD1. The junction had 1 base not matched to a gene; V was cut back by 3 bases and J by 3 bases. The CDR3 has 14 residues. The CDR3 region is CASSFTGDTGELFF. As DNA, the CDR3 is TGTGCCAGCAGTTTTACAGGGGACACCGGGGAGCTGTTTTTT.

This CDR3 is CSVLTGRTGELFF. The CDR3 DNA reads TGCAGCGTTTTAACAGGGAGGACCGGGGAGCTGTTTTTT. The chain links TRBV29-1 to TRBJ2-2; D assignment may be TRBD1 or TRBD2 (6 bases each). Trimming shortened V by 5 bases and J by 5 bases, and 12 bases separated the two germline ends. Germline CDR1 reads SQVTM; CDR2 reads ANQGSEA. There are 13 residues in the CDR3.

This clonotype was counted only a few times. CDR3 sequence (DNA): TGTGCCAGCAGTGAAGCGAGTAGGACAGAATACTTC. Encoded protein: CASSEASRTEYF. The chain links TRBV2 to TRBJ2-7; TRBD1 might be the D (6 bases). V was clipped by 0 bases and J by 13 bases, with 13 bases between them. In germline, CDR1 is SNHLY, CDR2 FYNNEI. This CDR3 has 12 amino acids.

This clonotype has ten or more counts. This chain joins TRBV27 and TRBJ1-2; TRBD1 matches at 9 bases. V lost 3 bases, J lost 6 bases, and 5 bases stayed unmatched. This CDR3 has 14 amino acids. Germline CDR1 reads MNHEY; CDR2 reads SMNVEV (reference sequence). CDR3 amino acids: CASSFSGTGNGYTF. CDR3 nucleotide sequence: TGTGCCAGCAGTTTCTCCGGGACAGGGAATGGCTACACCTTC.

This clonotype was seen many times. The CDR3 spells CASSFGTWDTQYF. DNA for the CDR3: TGTGCCAGCAGTTTCGGGACGTGGGATACGCAGTATTTT. J is TRBJ2-3 and V is TRBV6-6; D may match TRBD1 or TRBD2 (5 bases each). This CDR3 is 13 amino acids long. The germline CDR1 and CDR2 sequences are MNHNY and SVGAGI (reference sequence). V was pared by 4 bases and J by 6 bases, with 11 bases between.

This clonotype was seen repeatedly, ten times or more. This rearrangement joins TRBV6-2 or TRBV6-3 to TRBJ1-5; D gene unclear. This CDR3 region has 14 residues. In germline, CDR1 is MNHEY, CDR2 SVGEGT. V lost 6 bases to trimming and J lost 6 bases, with 15 bases between them. As DNA, the CDR3 is TGTGCCAGCAGACACGGGAATCCGGGTCAGCCCCAGCATTTT. Its translation is CASRHGNPGQPQHF.

This clonotype showed up many times. The rearrangement links TRBV28 to TRBJ1-6; 7 nucleotides line up with TRBD1. The CDR3 contains 13 residues. V was pared by 4 bases and J by 8 bases, with 2 bases of the junction left unmatched. Germline V gene data show CDR1 as MDHEN and CDR2 as SYDVKM. The CDR3 loop reads CASSSTGDSPLHF. In nucleotides, the CDR3 is TGTGCCAGCAGTTCCACAGGGGATTCACCCCTCCACTTT.

This clonotype appeared a few times. The rearrangement links TRBV3-1 to TRBJ1-2; a weak D match, TRBD1 (5 bases). CDR1 is LGHDT, CDR2 YNNKEL, per germline (reference sequence). The V end was cut by 6 bases, the J end by 4 bases, with 12 bases between. The CDR3 is made up of 13 amino acids. This CDR3 is CASSKGIGYGYTF. CDR3 DNA: TGTGCCAGCAGTAAGGGGATCGGCTATGGCTACACCTTC.

Ten or more counts support this clonotype. This chain connects TRBV2 to TRBJ2-7, with 7 positions matching TRBD1. V dropped 6 bases and J dropped 3; count of bases not matched to a gene: 2. The CDR3 is 12 residues long. Germline assignment: CDR1 SNHLY and CDR2 FYNNEI. CDR3 coding DNA: TGTGCCAGCAGAAACAGGGGCTACGAGCAGTACTTC. As protein: CASRNRGYEQYF.

The chain employs TRBV12-5 and TRBJ2-7; unclear D gene. Trimming took 1 base from V and 8 from J, leaving 12 bases between them. The CDR3 length is 13 residues. Germline V lookup: CDR1 LGHNT, CDR2 FRNRAP. CDR3 sequence (DNA): TGTGCTAGTGGTTTGGGAACAGAGGCTCAGCAGTACTTC. Its translation is CASGLGTEAQQYF.

This clonotype was observed at least ten times. The CDR3: CASSQDLSSGNIQYF. The CDR3 DNA is TGTGCCAGCAGCCAAGACCTTTCGTCCGGAAACATTCAGTACTTC. The V call is TRBV3-1, the J call TRBJ2-4; no reliable D call. Deletions cut 0 bases from V and 6 bases from J, with 12 bases between. The length of the CDR3 is 15 residues. The germline V gene encodes CDR1 LGHDT and CDR2 YNNKEL (reference sequence).

This clonotype was observed at least ten times. The rearrangement uses TRBV7-2 and TRBJ2-5; D is undetermined. The V and J ends lost 1 base and 1 base respectively, with 7 bases between them. The CDR3 is 14 amino acids. Per the germline V gene, CDR1 is SGHTA and CDR2 is FQGNSA. In DNA, the CDR3 is TGTGCCAGCAGCTTAGTGACGGGCCAAGAGACCCAGTACTTC. Translated, it gives CASSLVTGQETQYF.

V and J are TRBV3-1 and TRBJ2-5; 7 bases are a match to TRBD2. V lost 1 base and J lost 5; bases outside the gene matches: 13. The CDR3 sequence is 17 residues long. Germline V gene sequence: CDR1 LGHDT, CDR2 YNNKEL (reference sequence). The CDR3: CASSQGGVGGVAETQYF. In DNA form, the CDR3 reads TGTGCCAGCAGCCAAGGAGGAGTTGGGGGGGTCGCGGAGACCCAGTACTTC.

J is TRBJ2-7 and V is TRBV11-2; a possible D gene is TRBD2 (5 bases). V was trimmed by 4 bases and J by 3 bases, leaving 13 bases between them. Looked up from germline, CDR1 is SGHAT and CDR2 is FQNNGV. The CDR3 has 14 amino acids. CDR3 coding DNA: TGTGCCAGCAGCTCTATAACTAGGGTCTACGAGCAGTACTTC. Residues: CASSSITRVYEQYF. The entire variable domain, with the rest obtained from reference TRBV11-2 and TRBJ2-7, is as follows: EAGVAQSPRYKIIEKRQSVAFWCNPISGHATLYWYQQILGQGPKLLIQFQNNGVVDDSQLPKDRFSAERLKGVDSTLKIQPAKLEDSAVYLCASSSITRVYEQYFGPGTRLTVT.

This clonotype appeared a few times. The genes are TRBV30 and TRBJ2-7, with 8 bases matching TRBD1. V dropped 7 bases and J dropped 4; count of bases not matched to a gene: 9. CDR3 length equals 13 residues. Germline CDR1 is GTSNPN and CDR2 is SVGIG (reference sequence). This CDR3 is CASPDRVMYEQYF. DNA of the CDR3: TGTGCCTCACCGGACAGGGTGATGTACGAGCAGTACTTC. The whole variable domain, filled in from reference TRBV30 and TRBJ2-7, reads SQTIHQWPATLVQPVGSPLSLECTVEGTSNPNLYWYRQAAGRGLQLLFYSVGIGQISSEVPQNLSASRPQDRQFILSSKKLLLSDSGFYLCASPDRVMYEQYFGPGTRLTVT.

Many counts were recorded for this clonotype. V and J are TRBV6-1 and TRBJ1-3, with 8 bases lining up with TRBD1. The junction had 11 bases not matched to a gene; V was cut back by 2 bases and J by 2 bases. The CDR3 covers 18 residues. The germline gives CDR1 MNHNS, CDR2 SASEGT. The CDR3 DNA sequence: TGTGCCAGCAGTGAATTCGGGGCTCAGGGGGCGCCTGGAAACACCATATATTTT. Translating it yields CASSEFGAQGAPGNTIYF.

Many counts were recorded for this clonotype. CDR3 amino acids: CASSPRRTGGNQPQHF. The CDR3, as DNA: TGTGCCAGCAGTCCGAGGAGGACAGGGGGAAATCAGCCCCAGCATTTT. The chain has TRBV27 and TRBJ1-5; 10 bases agree with TRBD1. CDR1 and CDR2 from the germline V gene are MNHEY and SMNVEV (reference sequence). The CDR3 is 16 amino acids. J was trimmed by 4 bases and V by 5 bases; bases with no gene match: 8.

The chain couples TRBV12-3 or TRBV12-4 to TRBJ2-6; D remains ambiguous. V gave up 3 bases and J gave up 9 bases, with 3 bases separating them. The CDR3 loop spans 11 amino acids. The CDR3 here is CASSFGNVLTF. The CDR3 nucleotides are TGTGCCAGCAGTTTCGGCAACGTCCTGACTTTC.

The chain joins TRBV29-1 to TRBJ1-2; 10 positions agree with TRBD1. The CDR3 spans 14 residues. CDR1 is SQVTM and CDR2 is ANQGSEA in the germline V gene. With V trimmed by 4 bases and J by 4 bases, 6 bases remained unmatched. This CDR3 reads CSVVGDRGGYGYTF. Written as DNA, the CDR3 is TGCAGCGTTGTGGGGGACAGGGGTGGCTATGGCTACACCTTC.

The rearrangement joins TRBV12-3 or TRBV12-4 to TRBJ2-5; D remains ambiguous. Trimming stripped 1 base from V and 5 bases from J, with 11 bases between. The CDR3 loop spans 14 amino acids. CDR3 sequence: CASSLVWVGETQYF. The DNA for the CDR3 is TGTGCCAGCAGTTTAGTATGGGTCGGGGAGACCCAGTACTTC.